The 27 T cell receptor beta chains below were found in one sample sequenced in a study of Ad26.COV2.S vaccination and SARS-CoV-2 variants. The protocol was immunoSEQ multiplex PCR, while the TCRdb copy is restricted to in-frame clones and leaves out a portion. The sample lists roughly 680,000 clones; around 92% were seen once. Regarding treatment: some 20 received Ad26.COV2.S at low or high dose, single or two shots; 5 received placebo; per-sample allocation not given. Sampling took place 63 days after the first vaccine or placebo injection. Sequenced here: peripheral blood, sampled in a trial of Ad26.COV2.S vaccine versus placebo. The receptors shown here come from a person aged 18-65 years who received the Ad26.COV2.S COVID-19 vaccine or a placebo.

The rearrangement joins TRBV7-9 to TRBJ1-1; a possible D gene is TRBD1 (6 bases). V was trimmed by 5 bases and J by 3 bases, leaving 13 bases between them. The V gene's germline CDR1 is SEHNR and CDR2 FQNEAQ (reference sequence). The CDR3 totals 14 residues. The CDR3 loop reads CASSERGQYTEAFF. The CDR3 DNA reads as TGTGCCAGCAGCGAGCGGGGGCAGTACACTGAAGCTTTCTTT.

The chain uses TRBV7-9 and TRBJ1-5, with unresolved D. The CDR3 spans 13 residues. The V and J ends lost 4 bases and 2 bases respectively, with 6 bases between them. CDR1 SEHNR and CDR2 FQNEAQ come from the germline V gene (reference sequence). CDR3 in amino acids: CASSSQGNQPQHF. CDR3 nucleotides: TGTGCCAGCAGCTCCCAGGGCAATCAGCCCCAGCATTTT. The whole variable domain, filled in from reference TRBV7-9 and TRBJ1-5, reads DTGVSQNPRHKITKRGQNVTFRCDPISEHNRLYWYRQTLGQGPEFLTYFQNEAQLEKSRLLSDRFSAERPKGSFSTLEIQRTEQGDSAMYLCASSSQGNQPQHFGDGTRLSIL.

The rearrangement links TRBV30 to TRBJ2-5, with D possibly being TRBD1 or TRBD2 (6 bases each). Trimming removed 4 bases from V and 5 bases from J, with 11 bases in between. Germline V gene sequence: CDR1 GTSNPN, CDR2 SVGIG (reference sequence). The CDR3 totals 12 residues. For the CDR3, the DNA is TGTGCCTGGAAGGGGGGAAGGGAGACCCAGTACTTC. This codes for CAWKGGRETQYF.

The chain couples TRBV10-2 to TRBJ2-4; 10 bases fit TRBD2. In germline, CDR1 is WSHSY, CDR2 SAAADI. This CDR3 region has 16 residues. The V and J ends lost 6 bases and 0 bases, in that order; junction bases with no gene match: 5. The CDR3 is CASRPSGSIAKNIQYF. CDR3 coding DNA: TGCGCCAGCAGGCCTAGCGGGAGTATAGCCAAAAACATTCAGTACTTC.

The chain has TRBV7-9 and TRBJ2-6, with a possible D match to TRBD1 (5 bases). Germline assignment: CDR1 SEHNR and CDR2 FQNEAQ (reference sequence). Deletions cut 1 base from V and 2 bases from J, with 15 bases between. CDR3 length: 18 residues. CDR3 protein: CASSLGGIAGTGANVLTF. For the CDR3, the DNA is TGTGCCAGCAGCTTAGGGGGAATCGCAGGGACTGGGGCCAACGTCCTGACTTTC.

The CDR3 loop reads CASTGEGIPGELFF. The CDR3 bases are TGTGCCAGCACGGGGGAGGGAATCCCCGGGGAGCTGTTTTTT. The chain links TRBV2 to TRBJ2-2; TRBD2 agrees at 7 bases. Germline loops: CDR1 SNHLY, CDR2 FYNNEI. J lost 6 bases, V lost 7 bases, and 8 bases had no gene match. This CDR3 has 14 amino acids.

This chain links TRBV15 with TRBJ1-5; the D gene is possibly TRBD1 (6 bases). The CDR3 has 16 residues. CDR1 and CDR2 from the germline V gene are LNHNV and YYDKDF (reference sequence). Trimming cost V 0 bases and J 3 bases, with 12 bases left between them. DNA of the CDR3: TGTGCCACCAGCAGAGATGGAGACAGGATCAATCAGCCCCAGCATTTT. Translating it yields CATSRDGDRINQPQHF. Using reference TRBV15 and TRBJ1-5 for the parts outside the CDR3, the full variable domain is DAMVIQNPRYQVTQFGKPVTLSCSQTLNHNVMYWYQQKSSQAPKLLFHYYDKDFNNEADTPDNFQSRRPNTSFCFLDIRSPGLGDTAMYLCATSRDGDRINQPQHFGDGTRLSIL.

As DNA, the CDR3 is TGTGCCAGCAGCTTCACGGGGGGGCCAGACAATGAGCAGTTCTTC. Protein product: CASSFTGGPDNEQFF. The chain is built from TRBV9 and TRBJ2-1, with 8 bases fitting TRBD2. V shed 4 bases, J shed 5 bases, and the junction held 8 bases outside the gene matches. Germline V gene sequence: CDR1 SGDLS, CDR2 YYNGEE. The CDR3 runs to 15 residues. Full variable domain (remainder filled in from reference TRBV9 and TRBJ2-1): DSGVTQTPKHLITATGQRVTLRCSPRSGDLSVYWYQQSLDQGLQFLIQYYNGEERAKGNILERFSAQQFPDLHSELNLSSLELGDSALYFCASSFTGGPDNEQFFGPGTRLTVL.

This clone has only one observation. The rearrangement joins TRBV9 to TRBJ2-3, with TRBD2 matching over 14 bases. CDR3 length: 15 residues. Germline V lookup: CDR1 SGDLS, CDR2 YYNGEE. V was clipped by 4 bases and J by 4 bases; unmatched bases: 2. CDR3 nucleotides: TGTGCCAGCAGCCCGACTAGCGGGGGGGCAGATACGCAGTATTTT. The encoded protein is CASSPTSGGADTQYF.

V gene TRBV30 combines with J gene TRBJ2-5, with D possibly being TRBD1 (6 bases). Germline V gives CDR1 GTSNPN, CDR2 SVGIG (reference sequence). The CDR3 is 12 amino acids. V was trimmed by 4 bases and J by 5 bases, leaving 11 bases between them. Here the CDR3 DNA reads TGTGCCTGGAACGTGGGGGCTGAGACCCAGTACTTC. It is translated as CAWNVGAETQYF.

V gene TRBV19 combines with J gene TRBJ2-1; 11 bases line up with TRBD2. Germline CDR1 and CDR2: LNHDA and SQIVND (reference sequence). This CDR3 spans 16 amino acids. V shed 3 bases and J 9 bases; nucleotides not matched to a gene: 10. DNA of the CDR3: TGTGCCAGTAGTATTCTGTTAGCGGGGGGGCAGAGTGAGCAGTTCTTC. It codes for CASSILLAGGQSEQFF.

The V gene is TRBV6-5, the J gene TRBJ2-1, with no clear D. V lost 4 bases, J lost 3 bases, and 16 bases lay in between. Per the germline V gene, CDR1 is MNHEY and CDR2 is SVGAGI. The CDR3 is 16 residues long. DNA of the CDR3: TGTGCCAGCAGTTCCGCCTCCCTTCGCCTCTACAATGAGCAGTTCTTC. Protein: CASSSASLRLYNEQFF.

This chain joins TRBV25-1 and TRBJ1-3, with D tentatively TRBD1 (5 bases). There are 15 residues in the CDR3. Germline lookup yields CDR1 MGHDK and CDR2 SYGVNS. Trimming left V 2 bases short and J 2 bases short, with 10 bases between. CDR3: CASSESGAAGNTIYF. The DNA for the CDR3 is TGTGCCAGCAGTGAAAGTGGGGCGGCTGGAAACACCATATATTTT. The full variable domain, its missing parts supplied by reference TRBV25-1 and TRBJ1-3, is EADIYQTPRYLVIGTGKKITLECSQTMGHDKMYWYQQDPGMELHLIHYSYGVNSTEKGDLSSESTVSRIRTEHFPLTLESARPSHTSQYLCASSESGAAGNTIYFGEGSWLTVV.

The V call is TRBV4-2, the J call TRBJ2-5; 7 bases are shared with TRBD1. The germline V gene has CDR1 LGHNA and CDR2 YNFKEQ. Trimming removed 0 bases from V and 1 base from J; junction bases left unmatched: 2. The CDR3 extends over 15 amino acids. This CDR3 is CASSQETGVQETQYF. CDR3 DNA sequence: TGTGCCAGCAGCCAAGAAACAGGGGTCCAAGAGACCCAGTACTTC.

The chain combines TRBV2 with TRBJ2-7, with D possibly matching TRBD1 (6 bases). The germline gives CDR1 SNHLY, CDR2 FYNNEI. With 7 bases removed from V and 1 base from J, the gap between germline ends came to 14 bases. The CDR3 is 14 amino acids. The CDR3 region has the DNA TGTGCCAGCAACCTACGGGACACATCCTACGAGCAGTACTTC. This translates into CASNLRDTSYEQYF. The full variable domain, its missing parts supplied by reference TRBV2 and TRBJ2-7, is EPEVTQTPSHQVTQMGQEVILRCVPISNHLYFYWYRQILGQKVEFLVSFYNNEISEKSEIFDDQFSVERPDGSNFTLKIRSTKLEDSAMYFCASNLRDTSYEQYFGPGTRLTVT.

The chain has TRBV27 and TRBJ2-3; weak D call: TRBD1 (5 bases). V shed 5 bases and J shed 1 base, with 13 bases lying between them. Germline CDR1 reads MNHEY; CDR2 reads SMNVEV (reference sequence). The CDR3 totals 15 residues. The CDR3 DNA follows: TGTGCCAGCAGTGGACATCCCGCCGGCACAGATACGCAGTATTTT. As protein: CASSGHPAGTDTQYF.

The rearrangement uses TRBV9 and TRBJ1-5, with D unclear. The CDR3 runs to 13 residues. Trimming shortened V by 0 bases and J by 4 bases, and 5 bases separated the two germline ends. Germline V gene sequence: CDR1 SGDLS, CDR2 YYNGEE. In DNA, the CDR3 is TGTGCCAGCAGCGTAGATTGGAATCAGCCCCAGCATTTT. Its translation: CASSVDWNQPQHF.

The chain is built from TRBV7-9 and TRBJ2-1, with D hard to call. Germline V gene sequence: CDR1 SEHNR, CDR2 FQNEAQ (reference sequence). With 1 base removed from V and 8 bases from J, the gap between germline ends came to 0 bases. The CDR3 has 10 amino acids. The CDR3 coding sequence is TGTGCCAGCAGCTTAGATGAGCAGTTCTTC. This gives the protein CASSLDEQFF. The full variable domain, with the rest looked up from reference TRBV7-9 and TRBJ2-1, is DTGVSQNPRHKITKRGQNVTFRCDPISEHNRLYWYRQTLGQGPEFLTYFQNEAQLEKSRLLSDRFSAERPKGSFSTLEIQRTEQGDSAMYLCASSLDEQFFGPGTRLTVL.

V usage is TRBV19 and J usage is TRBJ1-2, with 9 bases lining up with TRBD1. Germline V CDR1 and CDR2: LNHDA, SQIVND (reference sequence). The CDR3 has 15 residues. The ends lost 5 bases at V and 0 bases at J; junction bases unmatched: 4. The CDR3 loop reads CASSQQGAANYGYTF. As DNA, the CDR3 is TGTGCCAGTAGTCAACAGGGGGCCGCTAACTATGGCTACACCTTC. Full variable domain (rest looked up from reference TRBV19 and TRBJ1-2): DGGITQSPKYLFRKEGQNVTLSCEQNLNHDAMYWYRQDPGQGLRLIYYSQIVNDFQKGDIAEGYSVSREKKESFPLTVTSAQKNPTAFYLCASSQQGAANYGYTFGSGTRLTVV.

This chain uses TRBV19 with TRBJ1-2; 9 nucleotides agree with TRBD1. The CDR3 totals 14 residues. V lost 5 bases to trimming and J lost 6 bases; unmatched junction nucleotides: 7. Germline loops: CDR1 LNHDA, CDR2 SQIVND (reference sequence). CDR3 sequence reads: CASSPTGGGNGYTF. CDR3 DNA sequence: TGTGCCAGTAGTCCCACAGGGGGCGGGAATGGCTACACCTTC.

This clone was seen once. V usage is TRBV5-4 and J usage is TRBJ2-7, with a weak D call TRBD1 (5 bases). The ends were cut back, 2 bases at V and 2 bases at J, with 11 bases in the middle. Germline V gene sequence: CDR1 SGHNT, CDR2 YYREEE (reference sequence). This CDR3 is 14 amino acids long. Here the CDR3 reads CASSFYRSAYEQYF. In DNA form, the CDR3 reads TGTGCCAGCAGCTTTTACAGGTCTGCCTACGAGCAGTACTTC.

This chain links TRBV3-1 (or the pseudogene TRBV3-2) with TRBJ1-2; possible D gene TRBD1, 5 bases. The CDR3 sequence is 16 residues long. Germline V gene lookup returns CDR1 LGHDT and CDR2 YNNKEL (reference sequence). Trimming shortened V by 4 bases and J by 3 bases, and 18 bases separated the two germline ends. The CDR3 region has the DNA TGTGCCAGCAGCCGACGGGGACCTCGGGGATACTATGGCTACACCTTC. Amino acid sequence: CASSRRGPRGYYGYTF.

The rearrangement uses TRBV7-2 and TRBJ2-7, with 9 bases aligning to TRBD2. This CDR3 is built from 14 residues. Germline V gives CDR1 SGHTA, CDR2 FQGNSA. V was pared by 5 bases and J by 2 bases, with 4 bases of the junction left unmatched. The CDR3: CASSPGLAAYEQYF. The CDR3 nucleotides are TGTGCCAGCAGCCCGGGACTAGCAGCCTACGAGCAGTACTTC.

The chain employs TRBV7-6 and TRBJ2-7, with 9 bases fitting TRBD2. CDR3 length: 18 residues. Germline CDR1 and CDR2: SGHVS and FNYEAQ. Unmatched junction bases numbered 12, after V lost 0 bases and J lost 3 bases. The CDR3 DNA is TGTGCCAGCAGCTTAGCTAGCGGGAGCTTGTCGTCTTTCTACGAGCAGTACTTC. It specifies CASSLASGSLSSFYEQYF.

A note on this clone: This same CDR3 is encoded by further DNA sequences in the sample. V and J are TRBV30 and TRBJ2-5; D not resolved. The germline V and J ends were trimmed by 4 bases and 4 bases, with 10 bases remaining between them. The CDR3 runs to 12 residues. Germline assignment: CDR1 GTSNPN and CDR2 SVGIG (reference sequence). CDR3 bases: TGTGCCTGGACGCCGGGCACAGAGACCCAGTACTTC. The encoded protein is CAWTPGTETQYF.

This chain uses TRBV5-4 with TRBJ1-4, with D hard to call. Per the germline V gene, CDR1 is SGHNT and CDR2 is YYREEE (reference sequence). The CDR3 is made up of 14 amino acids. V gave up 4 bases and J gave up 4 bases, with 11 bases separating them. DNA of the CDR3: TGTGCCAGCAGCAGAGACATAATTAATGAAAAACTGTTTTTT. Its translation: CASSRDIINEKLFF.

The V call is TRBV5-4, the J call TRBJ1-2; D call uncertain. The CDR3 spans 16 residues. Trimming cost V 0 bases and J 6 bases, with 18 bases left between them. Looked up from germline, CDR1 is SGHNT and CDR2 is YYREEE (reference sequence). In DNA form, the CDR3 reads TGTGCCAGCAGCTTGGGGGCCCCCTTTCCCTCTGATGGCTACACCTTC. Its protein product is CASSLGAPFPSDGYTF.